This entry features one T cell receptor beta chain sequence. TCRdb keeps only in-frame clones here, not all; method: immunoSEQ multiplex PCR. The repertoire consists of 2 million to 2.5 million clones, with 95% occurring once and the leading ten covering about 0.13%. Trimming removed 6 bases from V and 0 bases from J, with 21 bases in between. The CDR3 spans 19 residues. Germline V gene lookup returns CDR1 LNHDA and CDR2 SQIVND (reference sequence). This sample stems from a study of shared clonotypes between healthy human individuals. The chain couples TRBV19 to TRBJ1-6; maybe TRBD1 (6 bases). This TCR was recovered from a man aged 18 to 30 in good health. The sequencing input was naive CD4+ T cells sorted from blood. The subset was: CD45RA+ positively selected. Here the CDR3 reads CASSPPGHRLSSYNSPLHF. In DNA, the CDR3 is TGTGCCAGTAGCCCCCCGGGACATCGGCTGAGCTCCTATAATTCACCCCTCCACTTT.